These 23 T cell receptor beta chains were sequenced from one sample in a study of T cells in Graves' hyperthyroidism and ophthalmopathy. The CDR3 regions of TCR beta were amplified from RNA transcripts. RT-PCR in the first round (using the HTBI primer set) targeted the TCR CDR3. TCRdb processed the multiplex PCR reads anew with MiXCR; each CDR3 protein has one entry. The sample lists 750,000 to 900,000 distinct CDR3 sequences; about two fifths were seen once. Sequencing was carried out using blood. Receptor source: a man aged 18 to 30 with Graves' hyperthyroidism.

This clonotype was detected a few times. This chain uses TRBV2 with TRBJ2-6, with D possibly being TRBD1 or TRBD2 (7 bases each). Germline V gene lookup returns CDR1 SNHLY and CDR2 FYNNEI. This CDR3 has 17 amino acids. Trimming shortened V by 6 bases and J by 3 bases, and 18 bases separated the two germline ends. CDR3 sequence (DNA): TGTGCCAGCAGCCCCAGGGGGGGGCAGGGTGGGGCCAACGTCCTGACTTTC. It encodes CASSPRGGQGGANVLTF. Full variable domain (outside the CDR3, taken from reference TRBV2 and TRBJ2-6): EPEVTQTPSHQVTQMGQEVILRCVPISNHLYFYWYRQILGQKVEFLVSFYNNEISEKSEIFDDQFSVERPDGSNFTLKIRSTKLEDSAMYFCASSPRGGQGGANVLTFGAGSRLTVL.

This clonotype was counted ten times or more. The rearrangement uses TRBV19 and TRBJ1-5; the match to TRBD1 covers 10 bases. Germline values: CDR1 LNHDA, CDR2 SQIVND (reference sequence). V lost 7 bases and J lost 5; bases outside the gene matches: 8. The CDR3 is made up of 15 amino acids. The CDR3 DNA follows: TGTGCCAGTACTCCGGGACAGGGGTTAGATCAGCCCCAGCATTTT. This gives the protein CASTPGQGLDQPQHF. The entire variable domain, with the rest obtained from reference TRBV19 and TRBJ1-5, is as follows: DGGITQSPKYLFRKEGQNVTLSCEQNLNHDAMYWYRQDPGQGLRLIYYSQIVNDFQKGDIAEGYSVSREKKESFPLTVTSAQKNPTAFYLCASTPGQGLDQPQHFGDGTRLSIL.

This clonotype was seen a handful of times. At one of its ends the junction is not consistent with the germline gene, which may arise from a read error. The gene calls are TRBV10-3 and TRBJ1-1; no firm D call. The CDR3 runs 13 residues. The V gene's germline CDR1 is ENHRY and CDR2 SYGVKD. CDR3 sequence reads: CASSVPWDTEAFF. CDR3 nucleotides: TGTGCCAGCAGTGTCCCATGGGACACTGAAGCTTTCTTT.

There are many counts of this clonotype. CDR3 DNA sequence: TGCAGTGCTCCCTCAGCGGGCCTCTACGAGCAGTACTTC. The encoded protein is CSAPSAGLYEQYF. The chain uses TRBV20-1 and TRBJ2-7, with D possibly being TRBD2 (6 bases). Trimming removed 5 bases at V and 3 bases at J, with 14 bases between. The CDR3 length is 13 residues. CDR1 and CDR2 (germline): DFQATT, SNEGSKA (reference sequence).

J is TRBJ2-7 and V is TRBV9, with D unclear. CDR1 and CDR2 (germline): SGDLS, YYNGEE. The CDR3 totals 14 residues. The V gene lost 0 bases and the J gene lost 0 bases, with 7 bases spanning the gap. The CDR3 region is CASSVGSNSYEQYF. The DNA for the CDR3 is TGTGCCAGCAGCGTAGGTTCTAACTCCTACGAGCAGTACTTC.

The chain carries TRBV25-1 and TRBJ2-5; 8 bases match TRBD1. Germline V gene lookup returns CDR1 MGHDK and CDR2 SYGVNS. V shed 3 bases and J 1 base; nucleotides not matched to a gene: 4. The CDR3 runs to 15 residues. CDR3 bases: TGTGCCAGCAGTGATGGGGACAGGCCCCAAGAGACCCAGTACTTC. Its translation: CASSDGDRPQETQYF.

This clonotype was observed a handful of times. The gene calls are TRBV10-3 and TRBJ2-7, with D possibly TRBD2 on 6 matching bases. The V and J ends lost 10 bases and 2 bases respectively, with 21 bases between them. This CDR3 spans 15 amino acids. The germline V gene encodes CDR1 ENHRY and CDR2 SYGVKD. CDR3 in amino acids: CATKAQTAGPYEQYF. DNA of the CDR3: TGTGCCACCAAGGCCCAGACAGCGGGCCCCTACGAGCAGTACTTC.

The V call is TRBV25-1, the J call TRBJ1-2; the D gene is possibly TRBD1 (5 bases). V was cut by 3 bases and J by 4 bases, with 12 bases left in between. The CDR3 is made up of 14 amino acids. Germline V lookup: CDR1 MGHDK, CDR2 SYGVNS. The chain's CDR3 is CASSETGAPYGYTF. CDR3 bases: TGTGCCAGCAGTGAGACCGGGGCACCCTATGGCTACACCTTC.

This clonotype was counted only a few times. This chain connects TRBV12-5 to TRBJ2-6; D call uncertain. The CDR3 is 17 amino acids. The germline gives CDR1 LGHNT, CDR2 FRNRAP. The CDR3 coding sequence is TGTGCCAGCACCCCCGAGTCGCTTGGCTCTGGGGCCAACGTCCTGACTTTC. It yields the protein CASTPESLGSGANVLTF.

This clonotype was counted at least ten times. The chain employs TRBV7-9 and TRBJ1-6; no firm D call. The CDR3 extends over 16 amino acids. The V end lost 1 base, the J end lost 6 bases, and 13 bases lay between the germline ends. Germline V gene lookup returns CDR1 SEHNR and CDR2 FQNEAQ (reference sequence). CDR3: CASSLGGGRFNSPLHF. DNA for the CDR3: TGTGCCAGCAGCTTAGGTGGTGGCAGGTTTAATTCACCCCTCCACTTT.

V is TRBV14 and J is TRBJ2-7; no reliable D call. V was trimmed by 1 base and J by 4 bases, leaving 11 bases between them. Germline V gene sequence: CDR1 SGHDN, CDR2 FVKESK. There are 14 residues in the CDR3. CDR3 in DNA: TGTGCCAGCAGCCAAGTCCCCGAAGGGTACGAGCAGTACTTC. This gives the protein CASSQVPEGYEQYF.

This clonotype has at least ten counts. The gene calls are TRBV7-2 and TRBJ1-5; 7 bases fit TRBD1. The CDR3 consists of 14 residues. Trimming took 4 bases from V and 5 from J; bases not matched to a gene: 5. Germline assignment: CDR1 SGHTA and CDR2 FQGNSA. The CDR3 region is CASSSSQGDQPQHF. DNA of the CDR3: TGTGCCAGCAGCTCATCTCAGGGGGATCAGCCCCAGCATTTT.

This clonotype turned up a few times. The J gene is TRBJ2-7, the V gene TRBV6-5; D remains unclear. Deletions cut 7 bases from V and 1 base from J, with 11 bases between. This CDR3 has 13 residues. The V gene's germline CDR1 is MNHEY and CDR2 SVGAGI. The CDR3 sequence: CASKYGSSYEQYF. In DNA, the CDR3 is TGTGCCAGCAAGTACGGCAGTTCCTACGAGCAGTACTTC.

This chain uses TRBV2 with TRBJ1-2, with TRBD1 identical over 8 bases. Per the germline V gene, CDR1 is SNHLY and CDR2 is FYNNEI. Trimming removed 9 bases from V and 7 bases from J; junction bases left unmatched: 10. This CDR3 spans 13 amino acids. CDR3 region: CASYSDREAGYTF. The CDR3 DNA reads TGTGCCAGTTATTCGGACAGGGAGGCTGGCTACACCTTC.

The gene calls are TRBV15 and TRBJ2-3, with TRBD2 matching 9 bases. Germline V lookup: CDR1 LNHNV, CDR2 YYDKDF (reference sequence). The junction had 12 bases not matched to a gene; V was cut back by 8 bases and J by 6 bases. The CDR3 runs 15 residues. CDR3 amino acids: CATGKRGDAQDTQYF. In DNA form, the CDR3 reads TGTGCCACCGGAAAGCGGGGGGACGCACAGGATACGCAGTATTTT.

V and J are TRBV10-3 and TRBJ2-7, with D possibly matching TRBD2 (6 bases). CDR1 is ENHRY, CDR2 SYGVKD, per germline. This CDR3 is 14 amino acids long. Trimming removed 3 bases at V and 10 bases at J, with 19 bases between. The CDR3 coding sequence is TGTGCCATCAGTGAAGCGCTTGGGGGAGGTGTACAGTACTTC. Protein product: CAISEALGGGVQYF.

The J gene is TRBJ2-2, the V gene TRBV9, with D hard to call. This CDR3 has 14 residues. V dropped 7 bases and J dropped 4 bases, with 14 bases sitting between them. Germline loops: CDR1 SGDLS, CDR2 YYNGEE. The DNA of the CDR3 is TGTGCCAGCGAAACCTTACCTTTCACCGGGGAGCTGTTTTTT. The encoded protein is CASETLPFTGELFF.

The chain links TRBV5-1 to TRBJ2-7, with 10 bases identical to TRBD1. V was clipped by 1 base and J by 5 bases; unmatched bases: 3. The V gene's germline CDR1 is SGHRS and CDR2 YFSETQ. The CDR3 extends over 14 amino acids. The CDR3 bases are TGCGCCAGCAGCTTGCGGACAGGGGGGAACGAGCAGTACTTC. This gives the protein CASSLRTGGNEQYF.

The J gene is TRBJ2-7, the V gene TRBV4-1; the D gene is possibly TRBD1 (6 bases). Looked up from germline, CDR1 is MGHRA and CDR2 is YSYEKL. The CDR3 covers 14 residues. Trimming shortened V by 1 base and J by 6 bases, and 13 bases separated the two germline ends. CDR3 in DNA: TGCGCCAGCAGCCAAGCGGACAGCTTTGGCGAGCAGTACTTC. Amino acids: CASSQADSFGEQYF.

This clonotype showed up many times. One end of the junction varies from germline; a read error may be responsible. The J gene is TRBJ2-5, the V gene TRBV5-1; no clear D. Germline assignment: CDR1 SGHRS and CDR2 YFSETQ. The CDR3 contains 14 residues. CDR3 in amino acids: CASSLAGDQETQYF. CDR3 bases: TGTGCCAGCAGCTTGGCCGGAGATCAAGAGACCCAGTACTTC.

This clonotype was observed many times. This chain links TRBV10-3 with TRBJ1-4, with unresolved D. The CDR3 has 15 amino acids. Per the germline V gene, CDR1 is ENHRY and CDR2 is SYGVKD. V was pared by 0 bases and J by 6 bases, with 11 bases between. CDR3 in DNA: TGTGCCATCAGTGAGTCGATGGCCCCAGATGAAAAACTGTTTTTT. Its protein is CAISESMAPDEKLFF.

J is TRBJ1-5 and V is TRBV24-1, with TRBD1 matching 8 bases. V shed 8 bases, J shed 9 bases, and the junction held 2 bases outside the gene matches. The CDR3 extends over 11 amino acids. Germline CDR1 reads KGHDR; CDR2 reads SFDVKD. This CDR3 reads CATTRGRPQHF. For the CDR3, the DNA is TGTGCCACCACCAGGGGGCGGCCCCAGCATTTT.

The rearrangement links TRBV2 to TRBJ2-5, with 12 bases that match TRBD2. V lost 8 bases and J lost 4; bases outside the gene matches: 8. The germline CDR1 and CDR2 sequences are SNHLY and FYNNEI. This CDR3 has 15 residues. The CDR3 nucleotides are TGTGCCAGCCCGCTCACGGGACTAGCGGGAGAGACCCAGTACTTC. The encoded protein is CASPLTGLAGETQYF.